A selection of T cell receptor beta chains follows, all from one sample in a study of post-analysis software for immune sequencing data. TCRdb re-analysed the PCR reads in MiXCR, keeping a single row per CDR3 protein. The profile shows hundreds of thousands of distinct CDR3 sequences, 59% of them singletons. What was sequenced was blood. The receptors derive from a girl aged 2-10 years with multiple sclerosis. Both conserved end residues are part of each CDR3. The D gene is left open where the match is weak. Clone size is shown for a subset of rows, as once, few, many or a class of expanded clone.

>few|TRBJ2-5|TRBV6-5|TRBD2
TGTGCCAGCAGTCGCGGTGGGACTAGCGGCCAAGAGACCCAGTACTTC
CASSRGGTSGQETQYF
>-|TRBJ2-5|TRBV7-2|TRBD2
TGTGCCAGCAGCTTAGGAGGGACTAGCGCGCAAGAGACCCAGTACTTC
CASSLGGTSAQETQYF
>-|TRBJ1-6|TRBV5-6|-
TGTGCCAGCAGCCCGACCGGACGGGATAATTCACCCCTCCACTTT
CASSPTGRDNSPLHF
>-|TRBJ2-6|TRBV12-3/TRBV12-4|-
TGTGCCAGCACCCACTCTGGGGCCAACGTCCTGACTTTC
CASTHSGANVLTF
>-|TRBJ2-1|TRBV12-3/TRBV12-4|TRBD1
TGTGCCAGCAGGCGGACAGGGAGCGGAAGGAGTGAGCAGTTCTTC
CASRRTGSGRSEQFF
>-|TRBJ2-3|TRBV7-2|TRBD2
TGTGCCAGCAGCTTAGTTGGGCTAGCGGGGGTGACAGATACGCAGTATTTT
CASSLVGLAGVTDTQYF
>-|TRBJ2-7|TRBV20-1|TRBD1
TGCAGTGCTTCAGCTCGGACAGGGAGCTCCTACGAGCAGTACTTC
CSASARTGSSYEQYF
>few|TRBJ2-1|TRBV12-3/TRBV12-4|TRBD1
TGTGCCAGCAGTTTAGTAACCGGGACAGGGAACAATGAGCAGTTCTTC
CASSLVTGTGNNEQFF
>-|TRBJ1-1|TRBV14|TRBD1
TGTGCCAGCAGCCAAGATCTGGGGACAGTTATGAACACTGAAGCTTTCTTT
CASSQDLGTVMNTEAFF
>-|TRBJ2-5|TRBV7-9|TRBD1
TGTGCCAGCAGCCCGGACAGGGAACGAGAGACCCAGTACTTC
CASSPDRERETQYF
>-|TRBJ1-1|TRBV7-9|-
TGTGCCAGCTCCTCACCGGCGGTGAACACTGAAGCTTTCTTT
CASSSPAVNTEAFF
>-|TRBJ2-3|TRBV2|TRBD1
TGTGCCAGCAGGGCAAGACAGGGGGCCACAGATACGCAGTATTTT
CASRARQGATDTQYF
>-|TRBJ2-1|TRBV12-3/TRBV12-4|TRBD1
TGTGCCAGCACCCTGAGTCACAGGGGTAATGAGCAGTTCTTC
CASTLSHRGNEQFF
>-|TRBJ1-1|TRBV29-1|TRBD1
TGCAGCGTTGATCGAGACGGACAGGGGAACACTGAAGCTTTCTTT
CSVDRDGQGNTEAFF
>-|TRBJ2-7|TRBV28|TRBD2
TGTGCCAGCAGTTTAGCGGGAGGGCTTTACGAGCAGTACTTC
CASSLAGGLYEQYF
>-|TRBJ2-6|TRBV5-1|TRBD1
TGCGCCAGCAACCAGGGACAGGGGGAGGCCAACGTCCTGACTTTC
CASNQGQGEANVLTF
>-|TRBJ2-2|TRBV2|-
TGTGCCAGCTGGAGGGGGAACACCGGGGAGCTGTTTTTT
CASWRGNTGELFF
>-|TRBJ2-1|TRBV6-4|TRBD2
TGTGCCAGCGCACTAGCGGGGGGGTACAATGAGCAGTTCTTC
CASALAGGYNEQFF
>few|TRBJ2-5|TRBV7-2|TRBD2
TGTGCCAGCAGCCGACCGGGACTAGCGGAGACCCAGTACTTC
CASSRPGLAETQYF
>few|TRBJ2-5|TRBV5-1|-
TGCGCCAGCAGCTTCGACGGGGTGATAGCCCAGTACTTC
CASSFDGVIAQYF
>-|TRBJ2-3|TRBV19|-
TGTGCCAGTAGTATAGAAGGGAAGCGCACAGATACGCAGTATTTT
CASSIEGKRTDTQYF
>few|TRBJ1-6|TRBV9|-
TGTGCCAGCAGCGTTGGGGGCGAGAATTCACCCCTCCACTTT
CASSVGGENSPLHF
>once|TRBJ2-2|TRBV3-1|TRBD2
TGTGCCAGCAGCCAAGTGTGGAGACTAGCGGGGGGGACGAACACCGGGGAGCTGTTTTTT
CASSQVWRLAGGTNTGELFF
>-|TRBJ2-5|TRBV18|-
TGTGCCAGCTCGCCCACGGCACAGCACGAGACCCAGTACTTC
CASSPTAQHETQYF
>-|TRBJ1-1|TRBV6-2/TRBV6-3|TRBD1
TGTGCCAGTCAGCCTTACGGGACAGAGAACACTGAAGCTTTCTTT
CASQPYGTENTEAFF
>-|TRBJ2-1|TRBV5-1|-
TGCGCCAGCAGCTTGGATGGCAAATCCTACAATGAGCAGTTCTTC
CASSLDGKSYNEQFF
>once|TRBJ2-1|TRBV7-2|TRBD1
TGTGCCAGCAGCCCCGACCGGGACAGGGGAGACCGCTCCTACAATGAGCAGTTCTTC
CASSPDRDRGDRSYNEQFF
>-|TRBJ1-2|TRBV27|-
TGTGCCAGCAGTTTATCGGCTTCCCCTGGGAACTATGGCTACACCTTC
CASSLSASPGNYGYTF
>-|TRBJ2-1|TRBV27|TRBD2
TGTGCCAGCAGTTTCTCTAGCGGAAGGAGTTACAATGAGCAGTTCTTC
CASSFSSGRSYNEQFF
>-|TRBJ2-1|TRBV14|-
TGTGCCAGCAGCCCACGGGACATTTCCTACAATGAGCAGTTCTTC
CASSPRDISYNEQFF
>-|TRBJ2-1|TRBV24-1|-
TGTGCCACCGCCTCCGGGGGCAGGCTCGGCAATGAGCAGTTCTTC
CATASGGRLGNEQFF
>-|TRBJ2-7|TRBV16|-
TGTGCCAGCAGCCAATTACAGGGAGGCGAGCAGTACTTC
CASSQLQGGEQYF
>-|TRBJ2-4|TRBV20-1|-
TGCAGTGCTGGAGGCAGGGATGCCAAAAACATTCAGTACTTC
CSAGGRDAKNIQYF
>few|TRBJ2-7|TRBV3-1|TRBD2
TGTGCCAGCAGCTTCGGACTAGCGGGAGAACCCTACGAGCAGTACTTC
CASSFGLAGEPYEQYF
>few|TRBJ2-7|TRBV20-1|-
TGCAGTGCTTCCTTTCGCGACGAGCAGTACTTC
CSASFRDEQYF